Sequencing of this T cell receptor (beta chain) was carried out in a study of CD8+ T cells in alopecia areata. Findings of the study overall: Among patients, TCR sharing was less clear than in mice, a difference possibly due in part to HLA diversity in the patient population.

Extracted RNA was reverse transcribed into cDNA, the sequencing template. The protocol was immunoSEQ multiplex PCR, while the TCRdb copy is restricted to in-frame clones and leaves out a portion. The table has about 150,000 clones, about 53% seen once; the top ten hold 15% to 20%. Isolation of CD4+ and CD8+ T cells from PBMCs was achieved by sorting. The germline gives CDR1 ENHRY, CDR2 SYGVKD. The CDR3 contains 13 residues. The V end was cut by 3 bases, the J end by 7 bases, with 12 bases between. As regards this clone: Antigen unknown.

The V gene is TRBV10-3, the J gene TRBJ1-1, with D possibly being TRBD1 (5 bases). The clonotype was recovered from a human donor with alopecia areata. Sequences were derived from CD8+ T cells sorted from blood, sampled at week 0. CDR3 sequence: CAISEGGAYEAFF. The CDR3, as DNA: TGTGCCATCAGTGAAGGAGGGGCTTATGAAGCTTTCTTT.